This TCR beta chain emerged from a study of CD8 T cells in Susac syndrome. The CDR3 has 10 amino acids. Trimming removed 6 bases at V and 4 bases at J, with 1 base between. The RNA input was roughly 0.5 to 1 ug, and it was reverse transcribed with random hexamers. Amplification of TCR beta CDR3 by immunoSEQ multiplex PCR spanned 54 Vbeta and 13 Jbeta. Via MiXCR, TCRdb re-called the immunoSEQ multiplex PCR reads, giving one row per CDR3 protein. The table shows 90,000 or so distinct CDR3 sequences, with roughly 91% occurring only once. Healthy donors constituted the control group, matched for age and sex. Negative isolation yielded CD4+ and CD8+ T cells, and FACS enriched TEMRA cells.

Sequenced input: CD8+ T cells from PBMCs. The origin of this receptor is a human donor in good health. The chain has TRBV12-3 or TRBV12-4 and TRBJ1-3; D gene unclear. The CDR3 sequence: CASSGNTIYF. The CDR3 DNA sequence: TGTGCCAGCAGCGGAAACACCATATATTTT.